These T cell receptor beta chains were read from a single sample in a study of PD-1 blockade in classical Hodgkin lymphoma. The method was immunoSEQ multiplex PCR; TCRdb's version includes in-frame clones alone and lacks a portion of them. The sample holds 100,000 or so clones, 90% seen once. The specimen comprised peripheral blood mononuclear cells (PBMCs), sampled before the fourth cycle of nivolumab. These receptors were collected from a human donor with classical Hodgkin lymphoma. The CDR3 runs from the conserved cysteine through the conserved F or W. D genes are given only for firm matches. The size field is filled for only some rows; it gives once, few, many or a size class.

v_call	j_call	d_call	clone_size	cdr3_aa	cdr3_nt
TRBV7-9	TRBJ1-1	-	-	CASSPHEDTEAFF	TGTGCCAGCAGCCCCCATGAGGACACTGAAGCTTTCTTT
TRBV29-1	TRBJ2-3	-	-	CSVRIDTQYF	TGCAGCGTTCGCATAGATACGCAGTATTTT
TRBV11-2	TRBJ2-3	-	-	CASSTRLDTQYF	TGTGCCAGCAGCACCCGGCTAGATACGCAGTATTTT
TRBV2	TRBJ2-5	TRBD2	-	CASSEGERGGRETQYF	TGTGCCAGCAGTGAAGGGGAGCGGGGGGGCCGTGAGACCCAGTACTTC
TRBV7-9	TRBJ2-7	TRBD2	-	CASSFLAGSDEQYF	TGTGCCAGCAGCTTCCTAGCGGGAAGCGACGAGCAGTACTTC
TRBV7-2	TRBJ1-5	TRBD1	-	CASSPLNRGDQPQHF	TGTGCCAGCAGCCCCCTCAACAGGGGAGACCAGCCCCAGCATTTT
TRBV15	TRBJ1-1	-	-	CATSRDRGLDTEAFF	TGTGCCACCAGCAGAGACAGGGGTTTGGATACTGAAGCTTTCTTT
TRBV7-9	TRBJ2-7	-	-	CASRDRSRQGRDEQYF	TGTGCCAGCAGAGATAGGTCCCGACAGGGGAGGGACGAGCAGTACTTC
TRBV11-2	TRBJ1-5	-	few	CASSFGRGRGNQPQHF	TGTGCCAGCAGCTTTGGAAGGGGACGGGGCAATCAGCCCCAGCATTTT
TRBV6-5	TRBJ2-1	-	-	CASSYSILANEQFF	TGTGCCAGCAGTTACTCGATTTTGGCCAATGAGCAGTTCTTC
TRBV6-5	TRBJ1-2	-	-	CASSYGGFYGYTF	TGTGCCAGCAGTTACGGGGGATTCTATGGCTACACCTTC
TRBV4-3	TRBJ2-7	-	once	CASSQDSPRDEQYF	TGCGCCAGCAGCCAAGATAGCCCCAGGGACGAGCAGTACTTC
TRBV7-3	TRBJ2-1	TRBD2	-	CASSLGLVAGEGEQFF	TGTGCCAGCAGCTTGGGACTAGTGGCCGGTGAGGGTGAGCAGTTCTTC
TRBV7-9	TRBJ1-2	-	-	CASSLEQIYGYTF	TGTGCCAGCAGCTTAGAACAGATCTATGGCTACACCTTC
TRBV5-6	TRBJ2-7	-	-	CASSLGASYEQYF	TGTGCCAGCAGCCTAGGAGCCTCCTACGAGCAGTACTTC
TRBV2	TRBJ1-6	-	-	CASSERGFGNSPLHF	TGTGCCAGCAGCGAAAGGGGATTCGGGAATTCACCCCTCCACTTT
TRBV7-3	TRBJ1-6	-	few	CASGEAENSPLHF	TGTGCCAGCGGGGAGGCCGAGAATTCACCCCTCCACTTT
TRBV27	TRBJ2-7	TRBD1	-	CASSIGTAYEQYF	TGTGCCAGCAGTATCGGGACAGCTTACGAGCAGTACTTC
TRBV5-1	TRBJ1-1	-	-	CASSLATVNTEAFF	TGCGCCAGCAGCTTGGCGACCGTGAACACTGAAGCTTTCTTT
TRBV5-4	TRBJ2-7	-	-	CASSLENYEQYF	TGTGCCAGCAGCTTGGAAAACTACGAGCAGTACTTC
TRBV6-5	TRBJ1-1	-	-	CASSAGNTEAFF	TGTGCCAGCAGTGCGGGCAACACTGAAGCTTTCTTT
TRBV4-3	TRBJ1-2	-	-	CASSQEYRDYGYTF	TGCGCCAGCAGCCAAGAGTACAGGGACTATGGCTACACCTTC
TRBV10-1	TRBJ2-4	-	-	CASRLALLAKNIQYF	TGCGCCAGCAGACTAGCCCTATTAGCCAAAAACATTCAGTACTTC
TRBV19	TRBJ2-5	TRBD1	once	CASSLPGGDGTQYF	TGTGCCAGTAGTTTACCAGGGGGCGATGGGACCCAGTACTTC
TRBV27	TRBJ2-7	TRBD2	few	CASRPWGTSGTYEQYF	TGTGCCAGCAGGCCCTGGGGGACTAGCGGTACCTACGAGCAGTACTTC
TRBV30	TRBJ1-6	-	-	CAWNPAGRGNSPLHF	TGTGCCTGGAACCCGGCCGGACGAGGGAATTCACCCCTCCACTTT
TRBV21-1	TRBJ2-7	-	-	CASPTDRNTYEQYF	TGTGCCAGCCCCACGGACAGGAACACCTACGAGCAGTACTTC
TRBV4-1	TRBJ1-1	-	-	CASYKGGTEAFF	TGCGCCAGCTATAAAGGAGGGACTGAAGCTTTCTTT
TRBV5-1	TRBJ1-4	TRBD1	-	CASSFRDRGQGEKLFF	TGCGCCAGCAGCTTCCGGGACAGGGGGCAGGGTGAAAAACTGTTTTTT
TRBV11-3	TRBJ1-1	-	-	CASSFSWDKTNTEAFF	TGTGCCAGCAGCTTCAGTTGGGACAAAACGAACACTGAAGCTTTCTTT
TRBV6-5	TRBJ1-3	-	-	CASSARSANTIYF	TGTGCCAGCAGTGCCCGGTCTGCAAACACCATATATTTT
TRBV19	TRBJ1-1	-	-	CASSIDAGEGTEAFF	TGTGCCAGTAGTATAGACGCAGGGGAGGGGACTGAAGCTTTCTTT
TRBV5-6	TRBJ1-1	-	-	CASGHQGSGTEAFF	TGTGCCAGCGGACACCAAGGTTCGGGCACTGAAGCTTTCTTT
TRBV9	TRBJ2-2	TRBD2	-	CASSAGRGRANTGELFF	TGTGCCAGCAGCGCCGGACGGGGGAGGGCGAACACCGGGGAGCTGTTTTTT
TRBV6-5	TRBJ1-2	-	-	CASRNGTFDIYGYTF	TGTGCCAGCAGAAACGGGACATTTGACATCTATGGCTACACCTTC
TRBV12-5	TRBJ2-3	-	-	CASGLVQLSTDTQYF	TGTGCTAGTGGTTTGGTACAGCTTAGCACAGATACGCAGTATTTT
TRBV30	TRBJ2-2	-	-	CAWSVPYWELFF	TGTGCCTGGAGTGTACCTTACTGGGAGCTGTTTTTT
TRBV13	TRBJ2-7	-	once	CASSLGSQGSLYEQYF	TGTGCCAGCAGCTTAGGGTCTCAGGGTTCGTTATACGAGCAGTACTTC
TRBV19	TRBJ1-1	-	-	CASTDMNTEAFF	TGTGCCAGTACCGATATGAACACTGAAGCTTTCTTT
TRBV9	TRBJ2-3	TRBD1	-	CASSPRQGSSDTQYF	TGTGCCAGCAGCCCCCGACAGGGTTCTTCAGATACGCAGTATTTT
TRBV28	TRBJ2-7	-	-	CASSFGGRTYEQYF	TGTGCCAGCAGTTTCGGGGGGCGGACCTACGAGCAGTACTTC
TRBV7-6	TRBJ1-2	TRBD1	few	CASSPTTGFNYGYTF	TGTGCCAGCAGCCCCACGACAGGGTTTAACTATGGCTACACCTTC
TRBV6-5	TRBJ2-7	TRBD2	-	CASSYVPVAGGHEQYF	TGTGCCAGCAGTTATGTCCCCGTGGCGGGGGGGCACGAGCAGTACTTC
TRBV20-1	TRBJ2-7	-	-	CSAGTYEQYF	TGCAGTGCAGGGACCTACGAGCAGTACTTC
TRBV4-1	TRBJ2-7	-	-	CASSSDGFYEQYF	TGCGCCAGCAGCTCGGACGGATTTTACGAGCAGTACTTC
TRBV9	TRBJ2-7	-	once	CASSVDGGVSSNEQYF	TGTGCCAGCAGCGTAGACGGGGGAGTGTCCTCCAACGAGCAGTACTTC
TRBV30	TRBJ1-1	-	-	CAWSRDLNTEAFF	TGTGCCTGGAGTCGAGACTTGAACACTGAAGCTTTCTTT
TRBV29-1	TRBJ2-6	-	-	CSVDRADSSGANVLTF	TGCAGCGTTGATCGGGCCGACAGCTCTGGGGCCAACGTCCTGACTTTC
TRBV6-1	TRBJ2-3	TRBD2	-	CASSAGLAGGRADTQYF	TGTGCCAGCAGTGCCGGACTAGCGGGGGGGCGGGCAGATACGCAGTATTTT
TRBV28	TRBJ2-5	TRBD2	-	CASSVAGWETQYF	TGTGCCAGCAGTGTAGCGGGATGGGAGACCCAGTACTTC
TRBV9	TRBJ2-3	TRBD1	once	CASSLTGAFTDTQYF	TGTGCCAGCAGTCTTACAGGGGCATTCACAGATACGCAGTATTTT